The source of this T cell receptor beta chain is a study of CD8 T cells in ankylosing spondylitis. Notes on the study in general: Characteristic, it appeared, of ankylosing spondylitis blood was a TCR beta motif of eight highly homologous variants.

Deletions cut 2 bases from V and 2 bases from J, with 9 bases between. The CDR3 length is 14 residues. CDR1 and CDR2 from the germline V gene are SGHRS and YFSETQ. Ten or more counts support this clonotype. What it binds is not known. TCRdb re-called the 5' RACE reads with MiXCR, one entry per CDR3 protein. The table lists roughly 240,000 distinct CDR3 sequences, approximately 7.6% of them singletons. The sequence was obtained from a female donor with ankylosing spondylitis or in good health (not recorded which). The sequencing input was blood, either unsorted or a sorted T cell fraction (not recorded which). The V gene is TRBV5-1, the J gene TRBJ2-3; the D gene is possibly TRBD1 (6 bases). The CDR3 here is CASSLGTYTDTQYF. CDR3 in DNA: TGCGCCAGCAGCTTAGGGACATACACAGATACGCAGTATTTT.